The T cell receptor beta chain described here comes from a study of cytomegalovirus exposure and HLA in healthy donors. Study-level information: Sequencing of about 179 million T cells in an earlier analysis found 100 million to 140 million unique TCR beta sequences.

V was shortened by 2 bases and J by 8 bases, with 21 bases between the two germline ends. Germline CDR1 SGHVS, CDR2 FQNEAQ. CDR3 size: 17 residues. Study-level findings and limits: Cytomegalovirus-associated status was assigned to about 170 TCR beta chains. A previous analysis found most TCR beta V segments productive roughly 87% or roughly 30% of the time. In a later analysis, several top co-occurrence clusters appeared linked to parvovirus B19, influenza, CMV and Epstein-Barr virus.

Amplification used 60 Vbeta primers and 13 Jbeta primers. Some clones are missing from TCRdb's copy, which holds only in-frame ones; the method was immunoSEQ multiplex PCR. The profile covers roughly 130,000 clones, with approximately 65% appearing a single time and about 1.6% taken by the ten largest. Turning to this clone: Antigen unknown.

The sample taken for sequencing was PBMCs. This receptor was obtained from a man younger than 35 in good health and CMV-seronegative. The chain uses TRBV7-8 and TRBJ1-4; D possibly corresponds to TRBD1 (6 bases). DNA of the CDR3: TGTGCCAGCAGCTTATCGGGAGGTGGGCCTCAGGGGGAAAAACTGTTTTTT. Residues: CASSLSGGGPQGEKLFF.